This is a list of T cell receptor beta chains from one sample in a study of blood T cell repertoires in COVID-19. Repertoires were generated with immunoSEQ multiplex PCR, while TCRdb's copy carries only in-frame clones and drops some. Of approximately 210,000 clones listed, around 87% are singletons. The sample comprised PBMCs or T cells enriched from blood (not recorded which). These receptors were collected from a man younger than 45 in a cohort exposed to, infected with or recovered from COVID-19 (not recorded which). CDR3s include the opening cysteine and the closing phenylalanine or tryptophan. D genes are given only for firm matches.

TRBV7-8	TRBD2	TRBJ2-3	TGTGCCAGCAGCCGCGACCCCAGACTAGCGGGGAACACAGATACGCAGTATTTT	CASSRDPRLAGNTDTQYF
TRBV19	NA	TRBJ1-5	TGTGCCAGTAGTATACCTAATCAGCCCCAGCATTTT	CASSIPNQPQHF
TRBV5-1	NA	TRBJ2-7	TGCGCCAGCAGCTCTCAGACTAGTTCCTACGAGCAGTACTTC	CASSSQTSSYEQYF
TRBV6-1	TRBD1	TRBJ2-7	TGTGCCAGCAGTGACCCGACCGGGACAGTTCTCGAGCAGTACTTC	CASSDPTGTVLEQYF
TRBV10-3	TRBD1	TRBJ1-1	TGTGCCATCAGTGTTACCTTGGGACAGGTGAACACTGAAGCTTTCTTT	CAISVTLGQVNTEAFF
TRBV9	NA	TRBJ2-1	TGTGCCAGCAGCGTAGTAGGTTCCTTCGGGGGTTTCGATGAGCAGTTCTTC	CASSVVGSFGGFDEQFF
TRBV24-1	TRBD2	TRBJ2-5	TGTGCCACCAGTGATCTGACTAGCGGGAGGGCCGAAGAGACCCAGTACTTC	CATSDLTSGRAEETQYF
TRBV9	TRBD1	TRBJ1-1	TGTGCCAGCAGCGTCTCGACGACAGGGGAGAACACTGAAGCTTTCTTT	CASSVSTTGENTEAFF
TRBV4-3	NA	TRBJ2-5	TGCGCCAGCAGCCAAGATTGGGGTAACAGGGCAGAGACCCAGTACTTC	CASSQDWGNRAETQYF
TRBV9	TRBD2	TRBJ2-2	TGTGCCAGCAGTCGGACTAGCGGGGGAACCGGGGAGCTGTTTTTT	CASSRTSGGTGELFF